The 24 T cell receptor beta chains in this list originate from one sample, sequenced in a study of blood T cells in healthy people across ages. A sample-barcoded 5' primer and a J-beta primer mix were used in a second PCR of roughly 7 to 11 cycles. TCRdb reanalysed the 5' RACE reads using MiXCR and keeps one entry per CDR3 protein. Among more than 750,000 distinct CDR3 sequences, about 28% were seen once, and the ten largest hold 10% to 13%. The same sample was also studied in work on T cells of mothers and their children.

Sequencing input: blood. These receptors originate from a woman in her thirties or forties in good health.

At least ten counts were recorded for this clonotype. J is TRBJ2-5 and V is TRBV10-3; TRBD1 matches at 9 bases. Trimming removed 11 bases from V and 1 base from J; junction bases left unmatched: 8. The CDR3 extends over 14 amino acids. Germline assignment: CDR1 ENHRY and CDR2 SYGVKD. The chain's CDR3 is CASREDRGQETQYF. CDR3 nucleotides: TGTGCCTCTCGAGAGGACAGGGGCCAAGAGACCCAGTACTTC.

This clonotype was detected ten times or more. Just one base apart from a much larger clone, this may be a read error. This chain joins TRBV15 and TRBJ2-7, with 12 bases fitting TRBD2. Germline CDR1 and CDR2: LNHNV and YYDKDF (reference sequence). J was trimmed by 7 bases and V by 7 bases; bases with no gene match: 5. The CDR3 runs to 13 residues. This CDR3 reads CATKGLAGNEQYF. Written as DNA, the CDR3 is TGTGCCACCAAGGGACTAGCGGGCAATGAGCAGTACTTC. Drawing the rest from reference TRBV15 and TRBJ2-7, the complete variable domain is DAMVIQNPRYQVTQFGKPVTLSCSQTLNHNVMYWYQQKSSQAPKLLFHYYDKDFNNEADTPDNFQSRRPNTSFCFLDIRSPGLGDTAMYLCATKGLAGNEQYFGPGTRLTVT.

This clonotype was observed a few times. The J gene is TRBJ1-4, the V gene TRBV12-3 or TRBV12-4; 9 positions agree with TRBD1. This CDR3 has 15 residues. V trimming: 5 bases; J trimming: 6 bases; junction bases outside the gene matches: 7. The CDR3, as DNA: TGTGCCAGCAGTATTAACAGGGGGCCGGATGAAAAACTGTTTTTT. It encodes CASSINRGPDEKLFF.

At least ten counts were recorded for this clonotype. CDR3 nucleotides: TGTGCCAGCAGCTTAAGGGGTGTCTATGGCTACACCTTC. Amino acid sequence: CASSLRGVYGYTF. The chain joins TRBV7-2 to TRBJ1-2; TRBD1 is a possible D gene (5 bases). In germline, CDR1 is SGHTA, CDR2 FQGNSA. The CDR3 runs to 13 residues. V was cut by 2 bases and J by 4 bases, with 8 bases left in between. The variable domain in full, completed from reference TRBV7-2 and TRBJ1-2, reads GAGVSQSPSNKVTEKGKDVELRCDPISGHTALYWYRQSLGQGLEFLIYFQGNSAPDKSGLPSDRFSAERTGGSVSTLTIQRTQQEDSAVYLCASSLRGVYGYTFGSGTRLTVV.

Of note for this clonotype: A single base separates this from a much larger clone, so it may be a read error. The rearrangement joins TRBV24-1 to TRBJ2-7; perhaps TRBD1 as D (5 bases). CDR1 and CDR2 from the germline V gene are KGHDR and SFDVKD. The CDR3 consists of 16 residues. This CDR3 reads CATSDKGRDRPYGQYF. DNA for the CDR3: TGTGCCACCAGTGATAAGGGAAGAGACAGACCCTACGGGCAGTACTTC.

This chain connects TRBV7-9 to TRBJ2-7, with D perhaps TRBD1 (5 bases). CDR3 length equals 15 residues. Germline CDR1 is SEHNR and CDR2 is FQNEAQ (reference sequence). V was shortened by 5 bases and J by 2 bases, with 16 bases between the two germline ends. The CDR3 sequence is CASSPPNRRTYEQYF. The CDR3 region has the DNA TGTGCCAGCAGCCCCCCCAACAGGCGAACCTACGAGCAGTACTTC.

Concerning this clonotype: A much larger clone is a single base away; this may be a read error. J is TRBJ2-7 and V is TRBV10-3; D possibly corresponds to TRBD1 (5 bases). This CDR3 is 14 amino acids long. Germline lookup yields CDR1 ENHRY and CDR2 SYGVKD. The CDR3: CAVSESIGVAEQYF. The CDR3 coding sequence is TGTGCCGTCAGTGAGTCGATAGGGGTGGCCGAGCAGTACTTC.

J is TRBJ1-2 and V is TRBV3-1; D is unresolved. V lost 0 bases and J lost 7, with 15 bases in between. The CDR3 covers 15 residues. In germline, CDR1 is LGHDT, CDR2 YNNKEL (reference sequence). The CDR3 nucleotides are TGTGCCAGCAGCCAAGATAGATTCGGGATAAGTGGCTACACCTTC. Protein product: CASSQDRFGISGYTF.

In this sample, this clonotype turned up a few times. The chain carries TRBV7-2 and TRBJ1-6, with a weak D call TRBD1 (5 bases). V lost 4 bases, J lost 10 bases, and 14 bases lay in between. This CDR3 is built from 14 residues. Germline V lookup: CDR1 SGHTA, CDR2 FQGNSA. Here the CDR3 reads CASSSGLLGSPLHF. DNA for the CDR3: TGTGCCAGCAGCTCGGGACTCCTTGGGTCACCCCTCCACTTT.

This clonotype was counted ten times or more. The chain recombines TRBV20-1 with TRBJ2-7, with 9 bases fitting TRBD2. With V trimmed by 0 bases and J by 4 bases, 7 bases remained unmatched. The CDR3 contains 15 residues. Looked up from germline, CDR1 is DFQATT and CDR2 is SNEGSKA (reference sequence). CDR3 in amino acids: CSARDSSGAPYEQYF. For the CDR3, the DNA is TGCAGTGCTAGAGATTCTAGCGGGGCCCCGTACGAGCAGTACTTC.

This clonotype showed up many times. V and J are TRBV5-6 and TRBJ1-2; D is undetermined. V lost 0 bases to trimming and J lost 4 bases, with 10 bases between them. Per the germline V gene, CDR1 is SGHDT and CDR2 is YYEEEE. CDR3 length: 14 amino acids. The CDR3 bases are TGTGCCAGCAGCTTGGCCTACCTAGGCTATGGCTACACCTTC. Translation gives CASSLAYLGYGYTF.

The J gene is TRBJ2-6, the V gene TRBV27; D perhaps matches TRBD2 (5 bases). Per the germline V gene, CDR1 is MNHEY and CDR2 is SMNVEV (reference sequence). The CDR3 sequence is 14 residues long. V shed 8 bases and J shed 0 bases, with 8 bases lying between them. CDR3 nucleotide sequence: TGTGCCAGCGGACTGTACTCTGGGGCCAACGTCCTGACTTTC. Protein sequence: CASGLYSGANVLTF.

This chain links TRBV28 with TRBJ2-3; TRBD2 aligns across 8 bases. V trimming: 5 bases; J trimming: 2 bases; junction bases outside the gene matches: 15. The CDR3 is 18 residues long. CDR1 is MDHEN, CDR2 SYDVKM, per germline. CDR3 coding DNA: TGTGCCAGCAGTCCCTCTTGGAGTAGCGGGGTACTCACAGATACGCAGTATTTT. It translates to CASSPSWSSGVLTDTQYF.

There are many counts of this clonotype. This chain uses TRBV2 with TRBJ1-5, with 7 bases lining up with TRBD1. CDR1 is SNHLY, CDR2 FYNNEI, per germline. There are 14 residues in the CDR3. With 6 bases clipped from V and 6 bases from J, the junction kept 8 bases outside the gene matches. This chain's CDR3 is CASRPDRDPQPQHF. The CDR3 DNA sequence: TGTGCCAGCAGGCCAGACAGGGACCCTCAGCCCCAGCATTTT.

The chain recombines TRBV6-5 with TRBJ1-1, with 8 bases that match TRBD1. CDR3 length: 14 residues. Germline V gene lookup returns CDR1 MNHEY and CDR2 SVGAGI. The J segment lost 5 bases and the V segment lost 4 bases, leaving 6 bases of the junction unmatched. The CDR3 loop is CASSWTGMSTEAFF. The CDR3 bases are TGTGCCAGCAGTTGGACAGGGATGAGTACTGAAGCTTTCTTT.

This clonotype was seen at least ten times. The chain has TRBV6-5 and TRBJ2-3; D is unresolved. Germline CDR1 is MNHEY and CDR2 is SVGAGI. V lost 2 bases, J lost 2 bases, and 5 bases lay in between. The CDR3 has 13 amino acids. CDR3 in amino acids: CASSYPNTDTQYF. DNA for the CDR3: TGTGCCAGCAGTTACCCTAACACAGATACGCAGTATTTT.

This clonotype was observed a few times. The chain uses TRBV20-1 and TRBJ2-1; TRBD2 agrees at 9 bases. V lost 0 bases, J lost 8 bases, and 8 bases stayed unmatched. CDR1 is DFQATT, CDR2 SNEGSKA, per germline (reference sequence). The CDR3 has 15 amino acids. CDR3 in DNA: TGCAGTGCTAGAGACGGGGCGGGGGGGGTCTATGAGCAGTTCTTC. It codes for CSARDGAGGVYEQFF.

As regards this clonotype: A much larger clone lies one base from this, so it may be a read error. The chain combines TRBV27 with TRBJ1-1; D gene uncertain. The CDR3 extends over 16 amino acids. In germline, CDR1 is MNHEY, CDR2 SMNVEV (reference sequence). CDR3 DNA: TGTGTCAGCAGTCCCCCATACGGGGTTCTGAACACTGAAGCTTTCTTT. It specifies CVSSPPYGVLNTEAFF.

Remarks on this clonotype: The junction departs from the called germline gene at one end, perhaps through a read error. The J gene is TRBJ2-1, the V gene TRBV7-2, with D uncertain. Looked up from germline, CDR1 is SGHTA and CDR2 is FQGNSA. The CDR3 runs to 11 residues. CDR3 in DNA: TGTGCCAGCAGCAACTACATTGAGCAGTTCTTC. As protein: CASSNYIEQFF.

This clonotype was counted only a few times. The chain joins TRBV29-1 to TRBJ1-1; D gene uncertain. The V gene's germline CDR1 is SQVTM and CDR2 ANQGSEA. Between the trimmed V and J ends, which lost 7 bases and 2 bases, there was a span of 14 bases. The CDR3 length is 13 residues. As DNA, the CDR3 is TGCAGCGCCCGACCGGACGTCAACACTGAAGCTTTCTTT. This codes for CSARPDVNTEAFF.

This clonotype has a handful of counts. The chain couples TRBV12-3 or TRBV12-4 to TRBJ1-3, with no clear D. The CDR3 covers 15 residues. V dropped 6 bases and J dropped 0 bases, with 12 bases sitting between them. CDR3 sequence: CASRDGRTSGNTIYF. The DNA of the CDR3 is TGTGCCAGCAGGGACGGACGGACCTCTGGAAACACCATATATTTT.

The gene calls are TRBV30 and TRBJ1-2; TRBD1 aligns across 8 bases. The V gene's germline CDR1 is GTSNPN and CDR2 SVGIG (reference sequence). This CDR3 is 13 amino acids long. After removal of 2 bases from V and 8 bases from J, the junction contained 7 bases not matched to a gene. CDR3 coding DNA: TGTGCCTGGAGTCGACAGGGGCGCCCGGGCTACACCTTC. Residues: CAWSRQGRPGYTF.

The chain recombines TRBV29-1 with TRBJ2-7, with no clear D. Germline CDR1 SQVTM, CDR2 ANQGSEA. The length of the CDR3 is 13 residues. The V end lost 7 bases, the J end lost 2 bases, and 15 bases lay between the germline ends. CDR3 in DNA: TGCAGCGCAGAGACCGAGCCTACCTACGAGCAGTACTTC. It codes for CSAETEPTYEQYF.

This clonotype turned up a few times. A much larger clone differs from this one at a single base, so this may be a read error. This sequence joins TRBV28 and TRBJ2-5; D uncertain. Trimming removed 1 base at V and 4 bases at J, with 13 bases between. This CDR3 is 15 amino acids long. Germline V gene lookup returns CDR1 MDHEN and CDR2 SYDVKM. This chain's CDR3 is CASSLFGDARETQYF. DNA of the CDR3: TGTGCCAGCAGTTTATTTGGCGACGCCCGAGAGACCCAGTACTTC.